Listed here are 19 T cell receptor beta chains from one sample, sequenced in a study of immune cell composition in non-small cell lung cancer. Clones were read by immunoSEQ multiplex PCR, and TCRdb kept only the in-frame ones, dropping some. The sample comprises about 2,700 clones, 65% to 80% of which are singletons, and around 11% rests with the top ten. Sequenced material: lung tumor tissue. The source is a human donor with non-small cell lung cancer.

This chain uses TRBV4-2 with TRBJ1-4, with a tentative D call TRBD1 (5 bases). The V end was cut by 2 bases, the J end by 4 bases, with 17 bases between. This CDR3 contains 17 residues. Germline CDR1 reads LGHNA; CDR2 reads YNFKEQ. CDR3 nucleotide sequence: TGTGCCAGCAGCCAACTGGGGGGAGGCCGAGTTAATGAAAAACTGTTTTTT. This translates into CASSQLGGGRVNEKLFF.

The sample holds one count of this clone. The chain employs TRBV27 and TRBJ2-1; tentatively, D is TRBD1 (6 bases). V lost 5 bases and J lost 0, with 14 bases in between. Germline CDR1 is MNHEY and CDR2 is SMNVEV (reference sequence). This CDR3 comprises 16 residues. The DNA of the CDR3 is TGTGCCAGCAGTATACAGGGCCCCTCCTCCTACAATGAGCAGTTCTTC. Its protein is CASSIQGPSSYNEQFF.

This chain links TRBV7-9 with TRBJ2-2; 9 bases align to TRBD1. The J segment lost 0 bases and the V segment lost 5 bases, leaving 4 bases of the junction unmatched. Germline assignment: CDR1 SEHNR and CDR2 FQNEAQ (reference sequence). This CDR3 contains 16 residues. Here the CDR3 reads CASSPGQGANTGELFF. The CDR3 bases are TGTGCCAGCAGCCCGGGACAGGGAGCGAACACCGGGGAGCTGTTTTTT.

V is TRBV7-8 and J is TRBJ2-3; D gene ambiguous. Germline CDR1 SGHVS, CDR2 FQNEAQ. The CDR3 sequence is 12 residues long. Trimming cost V 4 bases and J 3 bases, with 5 bases left between them. The CDR3 bases are TGTGCCAGCAGCTCAATGACAGATACGCAGTATTTT. Its protein is CASSSMTDTQYF.

This clone was seen a handful of times. V and J are TRBV2 and TRBJ2-7; 10 bases match TRBD2. The length of the CDR3 is 15 residues. Germline V gene lookup returns CDR1 SNHLY and CDR2 FYNNEI. Unmatched junction bases numbered 3, after V lost 3 bases and J lost 1 base. The DNA of the CDR3 is TGTGCCAGCAGTGAGCTAGCGGGGGTGTCCTACGAGCAGTACTTC. Its protein is CASSELAGVSYEQYF.

The chain employs TRBV18 and TRBJ2-1, with D possibly being TRBD1 (7 bases). Germline V gene lookup returns CDR1 KGHSH and CDR2 LQKENI. The V and J ends lost 3 bases and 3 bases respectively, with 15 bases between them. The CDR3 is made up of 16 amino acids. Here the CDR3 reads CASSPPGGGGYNEQFF. CDR3 in DNA: TGTGCCAGCTCACCCCCCGGAGGGGGCGGCTACAATGAGCAGTTCTTC.

CDR3 sequence (DNA): TGCGCCAGCAGCCAAGGAGGTTACAACACTGAAGCTTTCTTT. The encoded protein is CASSQGGYNTEAFF. The rearrangement joins TRBV4-3 to TRBJ1-1; D remains unclear. Trimming stripped 1 base from V and 2 bases from J, with 8 bases between. CDR3 length: 14 amino acids. From germline, CDR1 is LGHNA and CDR2 YSLEER.

Worth noting for this clone: Other DNA sequences in the sample encode the same CDR3. V and J are TRBV9 and TRBJ2-7; D unclear. V gave up 4 bases and J gave up 0 bases, with 11 bases separating them. CDR3 length: 14 amino acids. The germline gives CDR1 SGDLS, CDR2 YYNGEE. CDR3 region: CASSPRLFSYEQYF. Here the CDR3 DNA reads TGTGCCAGCAGCCCTCGACTGTTCTCCTACGAGCAGTACTTC.

In its sample, this clone was seen a few times. The genes are TRBV4-1 and TRBJ1-1; a possible D gene is TRBD1 (5 bases). Germline V gene data show CDR1 as MGHRA and CDR2 as YSYEKL. Trimming cost V 0 bases and J 4 bases, with 15 bases left between them. The CDR3 has 16 amino acids. The DNA of the CDR3 is TGCGCCAGCAGCCAAGAGGCGCAGGGTCGGGCCACTGAAGCTTTCTTT. Its protein is CASSQEAQGRATEAFF.

V is TRBV6-1 and J is TRBJ1-2; D is perhaps TRBD1 (6 bases). Trimming pared 0 bases from V and 8 bases from J, leaving 16 bases between. The CDR3 runs to 15 residues. Germline-derived CDR1 and CDR2 are MNHNS and SASEGT. The CDR3 nucleotides read TGTGCCAGCAGTGAAGCGACGACCAGGGGAGACGGCTACACCTTC. This gives the protein CASSEATTRGDGYTF.

The chain employs TRBV6-1 and TRBJ2-2; D is possibly TRBD2 (6 bases). This CDR3 contains 15 residues. Germline V gene sequence: CDR1 MNHNS, CDR2 SASEGT. Trimming stripped 5 bases from V and 4 bases from J, with 14 bases between. This CDR3 is CASSRPSGGTGELFF. CDR3 sequence (DNA): TGTGCCAGCAGTCGCCCCTCCGGGGGCACCGGGGAGCTGTTTTTT.

The chain uses TRBV29-1 and TRBJ2-1, with 8 nucleotides matching TRBD1. The J segment lost 0 bases and the V segment lost 4 bases, leaving 5 bases of the junction unmatched. Germline CDR1 and CDR2: SQVTM and ANQGSEA. The CDR3 loop spans 15 amino acids. This CDR3 reads CSVARDRSSYNEQFF. CDR3 in DNA: TGCAGCGTTGCTCGGGACAGGAGCTCCTACAATGAGCAGTTCTTC.

This sequence joins TRBV7-2 and TRBJ2-7; 9 bases map to TRBD1. This CDR3 has 15 residues. CDR1 and CDR2 (germline): SGHTA, FQGNSA. The V gene end was trimmed by 2 bases and the J gene end by 1 base; junction bases not matched to a gene: 3. The CDR3 loop is CASSLTGTGSYEQYF. The DNA for the CDR3 is TGTGCCAGCAGCTTAACCGGGACAGGGTCCTACGAGCAGTACTTC.

The chain couples TRBV6-6 to TRBJ1-6, with 7 bases identical to TRBD1. V gave up 0 bases and J gave up 5 bases; unmatched junction bases: 1. The CDR3 loop spans 15 amino acids. Germline-derived CDR1 and CDR2 are MNHNY and SVGAGI (reference sequence). CDR3 loop: CASSYSGTDNSPLHF. The CDR3, as DNA: TGTGCCAGCAGTTACTCAGGGACAGATAATTCACCCCTCCACTTT.

The chain carries TRBV6-5 and TRBJ1-1; D possibly corresponds to TRBD1 (5 bases). Between the trimmed V and J ends, which lost 2 bases and 2 bases, there was a span of 12 bases. Germline loops: CDR1 MNHEY, CDR2 SVGAGI. CDR3 length: 15 amino acids. CDR3 amino acids: CASSYDPRGNTEAFF. CDR3 in DNA: TGTGCCAGCAGTTACGATCCAAGGGGCAACACTGAAGCTTTCTTT.

There are a few counts of this clone. V usage is TRBV29-1 and J usage is TRBJ2-7, with TRBD1 matching over 7 bases. Trimming at V came to 5 bases and at J to 0 bases, leaving 7 bases not matched to a gene. The germline V gene has CDR1 SQVTM and CDR2 ANQGSEA. The CDR3 spans 14 residues. As DNA, the CDR3 is TGCAGCGTTTCAGACAGGGTGAGCTCCTACGAGCAGTACTTC. Amino acid sequence: CSVSDRVSSYEQYF.

The chain employs TRBV11-2 and TRBJ1-2; weak D call: TRBD1 (6 bases). Per germline, CDR1 SGHAT and CDR2 FQNNGV. The CDR3 runs 16 residues. V lost 5 bases and J 1 base, leaving 17 bases between the germline ends. The CDR3: CASSEGVNSINYGYTF. CDR3 coding DNA: TGTGCCAGCAGCGAGGGGGTGAACAGTATTAACTATGGCTACACCTTC.

This clone was seen a single time. This sequence joins TRBV30 and TRBJ2-3; TRBD2 agrees at 7 bases. Losses at the gene ends were 0 bases for V and 0 bases for J; bases not matched to a gene: 6. The CDR3 has 16 residues. In germline, CDR1 is GTSNPN, CDR2 SVGIG (reference sequence). Here the CDR3 DNA reads TGTGCCTGGAGTGTACTGAGCGGGACTAGCACAGATACGCAGTATTTT. Protein: CAWSVLSGTSTDTQYF.

This clone was recorded only once. The rearrangement uses TRBV4-1 and TRBJ1-1; no definite D call. This CDR3 comprises 14 residues. Germline V gene data show CDR1 as MGHRA and CDR2 as YSYEKL. Deletions cut 4 bases from V and 3 bases from J, with 12 bases between. The CDR3: CASSLSWRDTEAFF. The CDR3, as DNA: TGCGCCAGCAGCCTCTCCTGGCGGGACACTGAAGCTTTCTTT.